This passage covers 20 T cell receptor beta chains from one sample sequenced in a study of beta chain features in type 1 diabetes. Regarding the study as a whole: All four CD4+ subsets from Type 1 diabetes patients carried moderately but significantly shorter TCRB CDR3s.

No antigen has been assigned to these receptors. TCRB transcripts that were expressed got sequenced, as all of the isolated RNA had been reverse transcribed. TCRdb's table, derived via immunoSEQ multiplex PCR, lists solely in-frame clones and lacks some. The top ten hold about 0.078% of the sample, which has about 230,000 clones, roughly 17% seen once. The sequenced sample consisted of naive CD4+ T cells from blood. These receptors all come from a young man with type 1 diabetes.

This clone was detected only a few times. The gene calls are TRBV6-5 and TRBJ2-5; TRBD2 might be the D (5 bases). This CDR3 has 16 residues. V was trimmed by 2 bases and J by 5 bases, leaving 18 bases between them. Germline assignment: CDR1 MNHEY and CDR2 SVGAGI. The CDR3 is CASSYPASGGSETQYF. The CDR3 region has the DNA TGTGCCAGCAGTTACCCCGCTTCGGGTGGGAGCGAGACCCAGTACTTC.

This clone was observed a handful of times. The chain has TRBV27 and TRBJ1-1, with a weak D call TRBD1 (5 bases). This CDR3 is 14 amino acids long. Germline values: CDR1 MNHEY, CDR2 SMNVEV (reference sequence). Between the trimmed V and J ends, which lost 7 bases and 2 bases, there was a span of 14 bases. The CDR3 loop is CASTSAGSNTEAFF. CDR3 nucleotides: TGTGCCAGCACCTCGGCAGGGTCTAACACTGAAGCTTTCTTT.

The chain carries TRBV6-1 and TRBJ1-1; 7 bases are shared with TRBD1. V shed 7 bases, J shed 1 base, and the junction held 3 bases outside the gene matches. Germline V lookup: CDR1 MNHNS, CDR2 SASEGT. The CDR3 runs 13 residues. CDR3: CASTRDRNTEAFF. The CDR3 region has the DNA TGTGCCAGCACTCGGGACAGGAACACTGAAGCTTTCTTT.

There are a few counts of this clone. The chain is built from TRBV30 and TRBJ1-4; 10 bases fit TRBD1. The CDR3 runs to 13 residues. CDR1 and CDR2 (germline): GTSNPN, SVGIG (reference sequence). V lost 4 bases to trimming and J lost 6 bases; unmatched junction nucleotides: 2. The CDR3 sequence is CAWTGTGDEKLFF. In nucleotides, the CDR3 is TGTGCCTGGACCGGGACAGGGGATGAAAAACTGTTTTTT.

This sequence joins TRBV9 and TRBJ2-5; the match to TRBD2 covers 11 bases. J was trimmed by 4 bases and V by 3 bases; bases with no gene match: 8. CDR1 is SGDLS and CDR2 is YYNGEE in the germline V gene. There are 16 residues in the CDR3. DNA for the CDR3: TGTGCCAGCAGCGCAGCCCCACTAGCGGGAGCAGAGACCCAGTACTTC. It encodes CASSAAPLAGAETQYF.

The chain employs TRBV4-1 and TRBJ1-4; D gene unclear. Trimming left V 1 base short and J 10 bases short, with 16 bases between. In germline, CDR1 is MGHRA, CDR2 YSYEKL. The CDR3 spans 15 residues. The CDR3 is CASSQAPVRPGKLFF. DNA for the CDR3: TGCGCCAGCAGCCAAGCCCCCGTACGCCCCGGAAAACTGTTTTTT.

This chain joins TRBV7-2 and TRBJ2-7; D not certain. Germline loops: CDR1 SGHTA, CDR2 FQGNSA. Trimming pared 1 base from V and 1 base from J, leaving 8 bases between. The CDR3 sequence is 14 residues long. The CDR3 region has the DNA TGTGCCAGCAGCTTAGAATACATTTCCTACGAGCAGTACTTC. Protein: CASSLEYISYEQYF.

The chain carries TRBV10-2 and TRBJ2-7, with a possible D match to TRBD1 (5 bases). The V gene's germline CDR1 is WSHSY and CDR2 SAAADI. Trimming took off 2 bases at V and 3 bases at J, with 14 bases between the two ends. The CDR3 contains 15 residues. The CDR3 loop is CASSEVPGILYEQYF. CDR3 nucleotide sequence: TGCGCCAGCAGTGAGGTCCCAGGGATCCTCTACGAGCAGTACTTC.

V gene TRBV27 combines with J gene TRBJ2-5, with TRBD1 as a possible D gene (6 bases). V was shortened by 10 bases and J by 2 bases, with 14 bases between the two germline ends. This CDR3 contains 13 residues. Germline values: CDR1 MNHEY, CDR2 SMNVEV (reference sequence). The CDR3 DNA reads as TGTGCCACCAAGGGACACACTCAAGAGACCCAGTACTTC. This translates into CATKGHTQETQYF.

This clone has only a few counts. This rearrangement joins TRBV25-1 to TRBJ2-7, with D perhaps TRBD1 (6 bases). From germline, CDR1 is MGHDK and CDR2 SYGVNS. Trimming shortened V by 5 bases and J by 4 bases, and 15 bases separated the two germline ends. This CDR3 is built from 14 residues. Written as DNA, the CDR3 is TGTGCCAGCAGTAGCCTAGGTGGACAGTACGAGCAGTACTTC. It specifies CASSSLGGQYEQYF.

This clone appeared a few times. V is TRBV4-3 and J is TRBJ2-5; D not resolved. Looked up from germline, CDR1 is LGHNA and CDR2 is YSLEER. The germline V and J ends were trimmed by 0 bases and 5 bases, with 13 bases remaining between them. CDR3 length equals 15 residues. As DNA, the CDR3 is TGCGCCAGCAGCCAAGATGGGCGGAGCCGGGAGACCCAGTACTTC. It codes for CASSQDGRSRETQYF.

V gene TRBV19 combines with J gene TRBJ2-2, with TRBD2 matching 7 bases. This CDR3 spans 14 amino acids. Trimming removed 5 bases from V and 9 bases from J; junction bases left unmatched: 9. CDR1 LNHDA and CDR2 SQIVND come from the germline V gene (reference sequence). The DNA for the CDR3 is TGTGCCAGTAGTTTTGGACTAGATTTGCGGGAGCTGTTTTTT. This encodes CASSFGLDLRELFF. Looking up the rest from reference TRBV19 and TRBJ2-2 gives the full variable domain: DGGITQSPKYLFRKEGQNVTLSCEQNLNHDAMYWYRQDPGQGLRLIYYSQIVNDFQKGDIAEGYSVSREKKESFPLTVTSAQKNPTAFYLCASSFGLDLRELFFGEGSRLTVL.

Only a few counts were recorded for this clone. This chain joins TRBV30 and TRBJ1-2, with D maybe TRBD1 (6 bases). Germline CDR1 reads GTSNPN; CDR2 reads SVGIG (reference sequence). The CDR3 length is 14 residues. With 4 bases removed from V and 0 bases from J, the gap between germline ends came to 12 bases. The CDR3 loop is CAWTSGQTNYGYTF. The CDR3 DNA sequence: TGTGCCTGGACCTCCGGACAGACTAACTATGGCTACACCTTC.

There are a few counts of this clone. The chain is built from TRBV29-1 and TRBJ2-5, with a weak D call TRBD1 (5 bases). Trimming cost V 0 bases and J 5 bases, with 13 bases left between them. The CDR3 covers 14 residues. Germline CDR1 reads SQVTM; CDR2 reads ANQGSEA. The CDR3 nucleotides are TGCAGCGTTGAAGAGGGCAGGGCGGCGGAGACCCAGTACTTC. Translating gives CSVEEGRAAETQYF. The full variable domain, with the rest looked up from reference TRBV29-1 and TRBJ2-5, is SAVISQKPSRDICQRGTSLTIQCQVDSQVTMMFWYRQQPGQSLTLIATANQGSEATYESGFVIDKFPISRPNLTFSTLTVSNMSPEDSSIYLCSVEEGRAAETQYFGPGTRLLVL.

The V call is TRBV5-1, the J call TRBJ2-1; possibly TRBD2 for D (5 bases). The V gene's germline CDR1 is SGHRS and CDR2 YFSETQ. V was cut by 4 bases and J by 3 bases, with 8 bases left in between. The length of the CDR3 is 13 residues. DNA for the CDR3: TGCGCCAGCAGCGCCGGGATCTACAATGAGCAGTTCTTC. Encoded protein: CASSAGIYNEQFF.

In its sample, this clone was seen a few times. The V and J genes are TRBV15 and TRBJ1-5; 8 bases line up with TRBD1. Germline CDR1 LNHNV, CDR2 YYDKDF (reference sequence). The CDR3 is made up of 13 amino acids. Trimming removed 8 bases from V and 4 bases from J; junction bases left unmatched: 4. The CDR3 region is CATDQGANQPQHF. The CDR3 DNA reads TGTGCCACCGACCAGGGGGCTAATCAGCCCCAGCATTTT.

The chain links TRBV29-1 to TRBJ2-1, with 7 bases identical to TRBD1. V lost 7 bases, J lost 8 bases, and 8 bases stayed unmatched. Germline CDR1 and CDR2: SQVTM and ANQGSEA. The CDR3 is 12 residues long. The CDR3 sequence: CSGTGGADEQFF. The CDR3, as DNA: TGCAGCGGGACAGGTGGGGCAGATGAGCAGTTCTTC.

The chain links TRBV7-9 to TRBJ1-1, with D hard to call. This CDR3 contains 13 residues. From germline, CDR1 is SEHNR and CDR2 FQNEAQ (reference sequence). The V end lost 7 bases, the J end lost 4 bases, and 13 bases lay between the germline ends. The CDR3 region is CASNLDGFTEAFF. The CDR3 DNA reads TGTGCCAGCAACCTGGACGGTTTCACTGAAGCTTTCTTT. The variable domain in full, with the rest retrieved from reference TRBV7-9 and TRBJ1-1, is DTGVSQNPRHKITKRGQNVTFRCDPISEHNRLYWYRQTLGQGPEFLTYFQNEAQLEKSRLLSDRFSAERPKGSFSTLEIQRTEQGDSAMYLCASNLDGFTEAFFGQGTRLTVV.

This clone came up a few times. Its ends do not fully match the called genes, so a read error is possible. CDR3 sequence reads: CASSQAGTATQYF. Written as DNA, the CDR3 is TGTGCCAGCAGCCAAGCCGGGACAGCTACGCAGTATTTT. The rearrangement joins TRBV28 to TRBJ2-3, with 7 bases lining up with TRBD1. Germline V gene data show CDR1 as MDHEN and CDR2 as SYDVKM. The CDR3 is 13 residues long.

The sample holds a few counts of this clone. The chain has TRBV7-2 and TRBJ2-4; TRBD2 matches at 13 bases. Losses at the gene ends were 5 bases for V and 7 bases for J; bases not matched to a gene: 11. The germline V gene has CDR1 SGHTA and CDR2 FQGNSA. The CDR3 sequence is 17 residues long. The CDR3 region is CASSLWTSGRSTNIQYF. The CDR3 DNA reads TGTGCCAGCAGCCTATGGACTAGCGGGAGATCTACGAACATTCAGTACTTC.